This T cell receptor beta chain was captured by sequencing in a study of blood T cell repertoires in COVID-19. Whole-study context: The United States, Italy and Spain supplied acute and convalescent COVID-19 samples. T cells, B-cell-depleted T cells, or PBMCs supplied cDNA or gDNA.

The CDR3 runs to 19 residues. Per the authors' pipeline: Reference gene primer amplification in the assay estimated nucleated cell counts. Only in-frame clones appear in the TCRdb table, and some are missing; sequencing was by immunoSEQ multiplex PCR. V, J and clone size were drawn from that table, and D and trimming were deduced from the DNA. The data hold under 85,000 clones, with around 80% observed a single time. Sequenced: peripheral blood. The chain recombines TRBV21-1 with TRBJ2-2; the table calls TRBD1, which could not be checked here. TRBV21-1 is tagged as a pseudogene. The sequence was collected from a man at least 80 years old with acute or convalescent COVID-19. The CDR3 DNA is TGTGCCAGCAGCAAAGGGGGAAGTCCGGGACAGGGTTATCACGGGGAGCTGTTTTTT. The encoded protein is CASSKGGSPGQGYHGELFF.